One T cell receptor (beta chain) is described in this entry. Its antigen is unidentified. The data were taken from a study of cytomegalovirus exposure and HLA in healthy donors. Study information: Unique TCR beta sequences numbering fewer than 130 million came from 150 million to 200 million T cells in an earlier analysis.

Both 60 Vbeta primers and 13 Jbeta primers went into the PCR. Assay: immunoSEQ multiplex PCR; the TCRdb copy retains only in-frame clones and omits some. The repertoire holds some 140,000 clones, with about 74% as singletons. The CDR3 has 16 residues. The V end lost 5 bases, the J end lost 7 bases, and 24 bases lay between the germline ends. The germline V gene encodes CDR1 LNHNV and CDR2 YYDKDF (reference sequence). Study-wide results and caveats: Later examination showed HLA-associated TCR beta chains had greater clonal expansion than equally common others. Later analysis associated a missense DCLRE1C variant with TCR beta V- and J-gene trimming.

This receptor was identified in a woman aged 40 to 55 in good health and CMV-seronegative. The chain is built from TRBV15 and TRBJ2-7, with D perhaps TRBD2 (7 bases). Sequencing was performed on PBMCs. The CDR3 DNA follows: TGTGCCACCAGCCTCCCTCGAGGGAGGGGGTTGGAGGAGCAGTACTTC. Translated, it gives CATSLPRGRGLEEQYF.